Detailed here is one TCR beta chain. The data were taken from a study of blood T cell repertoires in COVID-19. Study-wide background: Both acute and convalescent COVID-19 samples were obtained from the United States, Italy and Spain. T cells, B-cell-depleted T cells, or PBMCs provided the cDNA or gDNA that served as material.

This CDR3 contains 13 residues. CDR1 and CDR2 from the germline V gene are SGHAT and FQNNGV. Trimming took 6 bases from V and 6 from J, leaving 15 bases between them. As originally analysed: Amplified reference gene primers provided the basis for estimating nucleated cell counts. Profiling relied on immunoSEQ multiplex PCR, and the TCRdb table lists in-frame clones only, not all of them. The V and J calls and clone size were taken over from that table, and D and trimming were inferred from the DNA. The table records roughly 190,000 clones, 70% to 80% of them present only once. This receptor was obtained from a woman between 45 and 60 years old with acute or convalescent COVID-19. The chain links TRBV11-2 to TRBJ2-7; weak D call: TRBD2 (6 bases). The sequenced sample consisted of peripheral blood. The CDR3, as DNA: TGTGCCAGCAGAAGCTCCGGGAGATCCGAGCAGTACTTC. Translation gives CASRSSGRSEQYF.